These 6 T cell receptor beta chains share one sample of origin, sequenced in a study of breast tumors, draining lymph nodes, adjacent tissues. TCRdb reprocessed the multiplex PCR reads via MiXCR and lists one record per CDR3 protein. The table lists approximately 300,000 distinct CDR3 sequences, roughly 30% of them singletons. Axillary draining lymph nodes of breast cancer patients supplied the node samples. Sequencing was performed on axillary lymph node tissue. The receptor set was obtained from a female donor with breast cancer. Some clones in this sample may be carry-over from other donors' samples.

This clonotype came up many times. This chain uses TRBV19 with TRBJ2-2, with D possibly matching TRBD2 (6 bases). The CDR3 consists of 16 residues. Trimming removed 5 bases at V and 4 bases at J, with 17 bases between. Germline values: CDR1 LNHDA, CDR2 SQIVND (reference sequence). CDR3 nucleotides: TGTGCCAGTAGTCCCACGCAGGACTATCTCACCGGGGAGCTGTTTTTT. It translates to CASSPTQDYLTGELFF.

This clonotype was recorded many times. This rearrangement joins TRBV19 to TRBJ2-3; TRBD2 might be the D (6 bases). This CDR3 has 15 residues. Per the germline V gene, CDR1 is LNHDA and CDR2 is SQIVND (reference sequence). The germline V and J ends were trimmed by 4 bases and 0 bases, with 11 bases remaining between them. The CDR3 sequence: CASSRERASTDTQYF. In DNA form, the CDR3 reads TGTGCCAGTAGTAGGGAGCGGGCTAGCACAGATACGCAGTATTTT.

This clonotype appeared many times. The rearrangement uses TRBV5-1 and TRBJ2-5; 9 bases match TRBD2. Germline V gives CDR1 SGHRS, CDR2 YFSETQ. The CDR3 totals 18 residues. The J segment lost 5 bases and the V segment lost 4 bases, leaving 18 bases of the junction unmatched. CDR3 sequence: CASSPGPSGKVNWETQYF. The CDR3 nucleotides are TGCGCCAGCAGCCCTGGACCTAGCGGGAAAGTAAATTGGGAGACCCAGTACTTC.

There are a few counts of this clonotype. The V and J genes are TRBV6-1 and TRBJ2-7; D might be TRBD1 (5 bases). This CDR3 has 15 residues. From germline, CDR1 is MNHNS and CDR2 SASEGT. V lost 7 bases and J lost 0, with 16 bases in between. CDR3 DNA sequence: TGTGCCAGCACTGCCCGAACAGGCGGCTCCTACGAGCAGTACTTC. The encoded protein is CASTARTGGSYEQYF.

This clonotype has ten or more counts. This chain links TRBV29-1 with TRBJ1-2, with 10 nucleotides matching TRBD1. There are 13 residues in the CDR3. Germline V CDR1 and CDR2: SQVTM, ANQGSEA. Losses at the gene ends were 6 bases for V and 3 bases for J; bases not matched to a gene: 4. The CDR3 DNA is TGCAGCGTGAGGACAGGGGGGGACTATGGCTACACCTTC. Its translation: CSVRTGGDYGYTF.

This clonotype showed up many times. The rearrangement uses TRBV5-6 and TRBJ2-7; D is ambiguous. The germline gives CDR1 SGHDT, CDR2 YYEEEE. This CDR3 has 14 amino acids. V gave up 2 bases and J gave up 2 bases, with 11 bases separating them. The CDR3 loop is CASSLIVVPYEQYF. The DNA of the CDR3 is TGTGCCAGCAGCTTAATCGTGGTTCCCTACGAGCAGTACTTC.